This T cell receptor (beta chain) was documented in a study (dated by TCRdb to about 2016). Background for the entire study: The research examined where HIV persistence comes from in people whose immune systems controlled HIV infection without treatment.

Library method: 5' RACE. Sequencing was carried out with an Illumina HiSeq 2000. In-frame beta chains were kept once TCRdb had trimmed the public reads at Q25 with fastp and called clones with MiXCR. Merged by CDR3 protein, the rows form single entries marked with the most common genes and DNA. Counted in this sample were approximately 590 distinct CDR3 sequences; 8.5% to 10% of them appeared once. The ten largest clones take up approximately 26% of the sample. By sample share, this clonotype is large (0.1 to 1%). Its antigen specificity is not known. No base quality values were provided; no much bigger clone lies one nucleotide off. For CDR1 and CDR2, the germline V gene (reference sequence) lists MNHEY and SMNVEV. From the cysteine up to the phenylalanine, the CDR3 has a length of 13 residues. The only DNA kept is the CDR3, 39 bases in frame from the first base. V drops 5 bases and J drops 3 bases, leaving 11 bases in between.

Specimen: total memory T cells from blood PBMCs. Read against the paper, the sample's cell subset or site label means: transitional memory CD4+ T cells. The sequence links TRBV27 to TRBJ2-7, with a weak D call of TRBD1 (5 bases match). The receptor was derived from a male donor with HIV. The sequenced DNA: TGTGCCAGCAGTGGGGCAGGGAACTACGAGCAGTACTTC. Its product reads: CASSGAGNYEQYF.